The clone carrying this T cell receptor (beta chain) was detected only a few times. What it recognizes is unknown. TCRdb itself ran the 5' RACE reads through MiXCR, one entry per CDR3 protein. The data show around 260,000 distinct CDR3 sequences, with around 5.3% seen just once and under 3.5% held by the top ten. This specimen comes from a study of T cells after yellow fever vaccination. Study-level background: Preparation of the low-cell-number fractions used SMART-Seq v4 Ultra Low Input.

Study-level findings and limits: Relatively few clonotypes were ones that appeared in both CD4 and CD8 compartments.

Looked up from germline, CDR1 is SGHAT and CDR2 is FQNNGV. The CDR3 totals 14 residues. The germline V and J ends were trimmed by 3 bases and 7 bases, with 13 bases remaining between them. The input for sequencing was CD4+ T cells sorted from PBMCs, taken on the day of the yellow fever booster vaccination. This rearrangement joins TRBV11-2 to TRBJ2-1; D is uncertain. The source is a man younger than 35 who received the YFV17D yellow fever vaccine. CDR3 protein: CASSFLFRSNEQFF. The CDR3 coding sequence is TGTGCCAGCAGCTTTCTGTTCAGGTCTAATGAGCAGTTCTTC.